The 18 T cell receptor beta chains given below trace back to one sample, sequenced in a study of blood T cells in healthy people across ages. With a J-beta primer mix and a sample-barcoded 5' primer, a second PCR ran about 7 to 11 cycles. MiXCR, applied by TCRdb to the 5' RACE reads, yields one record per CDR3 protein. This table has approximately 810,000 distinct CDR3 sequences, about 34% appearing once. Sequencing used blood. These receptors were collected from a young man in good health.

The rearrangement links TRBV29-1 to TRBJ2-7; no definite D call. Deletions cut 3 bases from V and 5 bases from J, with 14 bases between. This CDR3 has 13 amino acids. Germline V CDR1 and CDR2: SQVTM, ANQGSEA. Here the CDR3 DNA reads TGCAGCGTTGAGGTATTTGAGTTCCACGAGCAGTACTTC. This encodes CSVEVFEFHEQYF.

This clonotype was picked up a small number of times. This sequence joins TRBV10-3 and TRBJ1-2; no reliable D call. V was shortened by 0 bases and J by 8 bases, with 10 bases between the two germline ends. CDR3 length: 13 amino acids. Germline-derived CDR1 and CDR2 are ENHRY and SYGVKD. The CDR3 region is CAISESTRVGYTF. The CDR3 DNA reads TGTGCCATCAGTGAGTCGACTCGTGTAGGCTACACCTTC.

J is TRBJ1-1 and V is TRBV30; D is ambiguous. The CDR3 totals 13 residues. V dropped 2 bases and J dropped 1 base, with 8 bases sitting between them. The germline V gene has CDR1 GTSNPN and CDR2 SVGIG (reference sequence). The chain's CDR3 is CAWSKGTNTEAFF. CDR3 coding DNA: TGTGCCTGGAGTAAGGGTACGAACACTGAAGCTTTCTTT.

The chain joins TRBV9 to TRBJ2-4; 7 nucleotides line up with TRBD2. There are 16 residues in the CDR3. CDR1 is SGDLS and CDR2 is YYNGEE in the germline V gene. V trimming: 4 bases; J trimming: 1 base; junction bases outside the gene matches: 8. The DNA for the CDR3 is TGTGCCAGCAGCACGGGGAGGGAATTGGCCAAAAACATTCAGTACTTC. Its translation: CASSTGRELAKNIQYF.

This chain connects TRBV11-1 to TRBJ1-1; 8 bases line up with TRBD1. The CDR3 has 14 residues. CDR1 and CDR2 (germline): SGHAT, FQDESV (reference sequence). The V and J ends lost 5 bases and 5 bases, in that order; junction bases with no gene match: 7. In DNA, the CDR3 is TGTGCCAGCAGCATCGGACAGGGTTGGACTGAAGCTTTCTTT. This codes for CASSIGQGWTEAFF.

The chain couples TRBV12-3 or TRBV12-4 to TRBJ2-3, with D unresolved. Trimming removed 1 base at V and 4 bases at J, with 9 bases between. This CDR3 contains 14 residues. In DNA form, the CDR3 reads TGTGCCAGCAGTTTAGAGGGCGAACCAGATACGCAGTATTTT. Translation: CASSLEGEPDTQYF.

The chain employs TRBV4-1 and TRBJ2-5; 8 positions agree with TRBD2. The V gene's germline CDR1 is MGHRA and CDR2 YSYEKL. The V and J ends lost 1 base and 4 bases, in that order; junction bases with no gene match: 5. The CDR3 length is 15 residues. The CDR3 here is CASSQAGGLSETQYF. CDR3 DNA sequence: TGCGCCAGCAGCCAAGCGGGGGGGCTATCAGAGACCCAGTACTTC.

This clonotype was detected a few times. The chain has TRBV5-1 and TRBJ1-4; D unclear. There are 17 residues in the CDR3. CDR1 and CDR2 from the germline V gene are SGHRS and YFSETQ. V was pared by 0 bases and J by 11 bases, with 23 bases between. The chain's CDR3 is CASSLESDPDPLRKLFF. Written as DNA, the CDR3 is TGCGCCAGCAGCTTGGAAAGTGACCCCGACCCTTTGAGGAAACTGTTTTTT. Full variable domain (rest looked up from reference TRBV5-1 and TRBJ1-4): KAGVTQTPRYLIKTRGQQVTLSCSPISGHRSVSWYQQTPGQGLQFLFEYFSETQRNKGNFPGRFSGRQFSNSRSEMNVSTLELGDSALYLCASSLESDPDPLRKLFFGSGTQLSVL.

This clonotype was observed many times. This chain joins TRBV4-1 and TRBJ2-4; 10 nucleotides match TRBD2. V shed 3 bases and J 0 bases; nucleotides not matched to a gene: 8. CDR3 size: 18 residues. Per the germline V gene, CDR1 is MGHRA and CDR2 is YSYEKL. CDR3 DNA sequence: TGCGCCAGCAGCCATAGAGCGGGGGGGCTTGTAGCCAAAAACATTCAGTACTTC. It codes for CASSHRAGGLVAKNIQYF.

This clonotype has a count of ten or more. The chain links TRBV7-2 to TRBJ2-4, with D maybe TRBD2 (6 bases). The length of the CDR3 is 13 residues. The germline V and J ends were trimmed by 2 bases and 8 bases, with 10 bases remaining between them. The V gene's germline CDR1 is SGHTA and CDR2 FQGNSA. The CDR3 DNA is TGTGCCAGCAGCTTAATGGGCGGGGACATTCAGTACTTC. It yields the protein CASSLMGGDIQYF.

This clonotype was seen only a few times. The chain has TRBV20-1 and TRBJ2-3; perhaps TRBD2 as D (6 bases). Germline CDR1 is DFQATT and CDR2 is SNEGSKA (reference sequence). Trimming cost V 0 bases and J 1 base, with 14 bases left between them. The CDR3 covers 16 residues. This chain's CDR3 is CSAREIADWGTDTQYF. For the CDR3, the DNA is TGCAGTGCTAGAGAAATAGCGGATTGGGGCACAGATACGCAGTATTTT.

The rearrangement links TRBV19 to TRBJ2-4; D uncertain. V dropped 6 bases and J dropped 0 bases, with 12 bases sitting between them. The CDR3 runs 15 residues. Germline V lookup: CDR1 LNHDA, CDR2 SQIVND (reference sequence). The CDR3 protein is CASRAGDQAKNIQYF. CDR3 coding DNA: TGTGCCAGTAGAGCAGGCGACCAAGCCAAAAACATTCAGTACTTC. The full variable domain, completed using reference TRBV19 and TRBJ2-4, is DGGITQSPKYLFRKEGQNVTLSCEQNLNHDAMYWYRQDPGQGLRLIYYSQIVNDFQKGDIAEGYSVSREKKESFPLTVTSAQKNPTAFYLCASRAGDQAKNIQYFGAGTRLSVL.

This clonotype was counted many times. The V call is TRBV12-3 or TRBV12-4, the J call TRBJ2-1; TRBD1 aligns across 9 bases. CDR3 length: 15 amino acids. V shed 5 bases, J shed 5 bases, and the junction held 7 bases outside the gene matches. This CDR3 reads CASSPGQGSHNEQFF. Written as DNA, the CDR3 is TGTGCCAGCAGTCCCGGACAGGGGTCGCACAATGAGCAGTTCTTC.

Concerning this clonotype itself: This may be a read error: a much more frequent sequence differs by one nucleotide. The chain combines TRBV2 with TRBJ2-1; 7 positions agree with TRBD1. The J call may be mistaken, given a closer DNA end match to TRBJ2-7. CDR3 size: 15 residues. CDR1 and CDR2 (germline): SNHLY, FYNNEI. The CDR3 protein is CASRTDRDPYNEQYF. In DNA, the CDR3 is TGTGCCAGCAGGACAGACAGGGATCCCTACAATGAGCAGTACTTC.

This clonotype was detected only a few times. The CDR3 protein is CASSNRGQGARQPQHF. The CDR3 DNA sequence: TGTGCCAGCAGCAATAGGGGACAGGGGGCGCGGCAGCCCCAGCATTTT. The chain joins TRBV12-3 or TRBV12-4 to TRBJ1-5; 12 nucleotides agree with TRBD1. Trimming took 6 bases from V and 7 from J; bases not matched to a gene: 10. There are 16 residues in the CDR3.

This clonotype was counted a few times. J is TRBJ1-6 and V is TRBV12-3 or TRBV12-4; 12 positions agree with TRBD1. Unmatched junction bases numbered 10, after V lost 6 bases and J lost 1 base. This CDR3 comprises 19 residues. CDR3 region: CASSSFPGQGASYNSPLHF. Here the CDR3 DNA reads TGTGCCAGCAGCTCATTCCCGGGACAGGGGGCATCCTATAATTCACCCCTCCACTTT.

This clonotype showed up just a few times. The chain couples TRBV7-2 to TRBJ2-5, with 10 bases fitting TRBD1. The better agreement between TRBJ2-7 and the DNA end casts doubt on the J call. Germline loops: CDR1 SGHTA, CDR2 FQGNSA. This CDR3 comprises 14 residues. The CDR3 coding sequence is TGTGCCAGCAGCCTCCGGGACAGGGGCCACGAGCAGTACTTC. Amino acids: CASSLRDRGHEQYF.

This clonotype was seen a handful of times. This sequence joins TRBV7-9 and TRBJ2-5, with unresolved D. V was shortened by 3 bases and J by 0 bases, with 11 bases between the two germline ends. Germline values: CDR1 SEHNR, CDR2 FQNEAQ (reference sequence). The CDR3 is 15 amino acids. The chain's CDR3 is CASSFQVKDQETQYF. Here the CDR3 DNA reads TGTGCCAGCAGCTTTCAGGTGAAGGACCAAGAGACCCAGTACTTC.